These T cell receptor beta chains were read from a single sample in a study of post-analysis software for immune sequencing data. Via MiXCR, TCRdb re-called the PCR reads, giving one row per CDR3 protein. The data hold around 200,000 distinct CDR3 sequences, with 29% observed a single time. Input material: blood. These receptor sequences come from a girl younger than 18 with multiple sclerosis. Both conserved end residues are part of each CDR3. D genes are given only for firm matches. Clone size is stated in some rows and not others, as once, few, many or a class when expanded.

clone_size: many
v_call: TRBV28
j_call: TRBJ2-7
d_call: NA
cdr3_nt: TGTGCCAGCAGCTCGAACCCCCTCCGTCAGGGAGGCGAGCAGTACTTC
cdr3_aa: CASSSNPLRQGGEQYF

clone_size: NA
v_call: TRBV2
j_call: TRBJ2-6
d_call: NA
cdr3_nt: TGTGCCAGCACCTTAGAGCCCGGGGCCAACGTCCTGACTTTC
cdr3_aa: CASTLEPGANVLTF

clone_size: many
v_call: TRBV20-1
j_call: TRBJ2-7
d_call: TRBD1
cdr3_nt: TGCAGTGCTTCGCCGGACAGGGGGCGATACGAGCAGTACTTC
cdr3_aa: CSASPDRGRYEQYF

clone_size: NA
v_call: TRBV6-5
j_call: TRBJ2-3
d_call: NA
cdr3_nt: TGTGCCAGCAGTTACTCGTCTGCGGGGGCCCACACAGATACGCAGTATTTT
cdr3_aa: CASSYSSAGAHTDTQYF

clone_size: NA
v_call: TRBV5-1
j_call: TRBJ1-1
d_call: NA
cdr3_nt: TGCGCCAGCAGCTTGGCCCCAAGCACTGAAGCTTTCTTT
cdr3_aa: CASSLAPSTEAFF

clone_size: NA
v_call: TRBV4-1
j_call: TRBJ1-4
d_call: TRBD1
cdr3_nt: TGCGCCAGCAGCCCTTTCGGACAGGGATTAAGTGAAAAACTGTTTTTT
cdr3_aa: CASSPFGQGLSEKLFF

clone_size: NA
v_call: TRBV6-1
j_call: TRBJ1-1
d_call: TRBD1
cdr3_nt: TGTGCCAGCCAGGGGGCTCGGAACACTGAAGCTTTCTTT
cdr3_aa: CASQGARNTEAFF

clone_size: NA
v_call: TRBV5-4
j_call: TRBJ2-5
d_call: NA
cdr3_nt: TGTGCCAGCAGCGAAACCCTGTCCGGTGAGACCCAGTACTTC
cdr3_aa: CASSETLSGETQYF

clone_size: many
v_call: TRBV28
j_call: TRBJ2-4
d_call: NA
cdr3_nt: TGTGCCAGCAGTTTATCAGGGCTCGGCAAAAACATTCAGTACTTC
cdr3_aa: CASSLSGLGKNIQYF

clone_size: few
v_call: TRBV20-1
j_call: TRBJ1-5
d_call: TRBD1
cdr3_nt: TGCAGTGCTAGAGATCCACAGGGGAGTCAGCCCCAGCATTTT
cdr3_aa: CSARDPQGSQPQHF

clone_size: many
v_call: TRBV7-9
j_call: TRBJ2-3
d_call: NA
cdr3_nt: TGTGCCAGCAGCTTAAACGGTCCCACAGATACGCAGTATTTT
cdr3_aa: CASSLNGPTDTQYF

clone_size: NA
v_call: TRBV30
j_call: TRBJ1-4
d_call: TRBD1
cdr3_nt: TGTGCCTGGGCTCGAAAGACAGGGGAGGGGGAAAAACTGTTTTTT
cdr3_aa: CAWARKTGEGEKLFF

clone_size: few
v_call: TRBV12-3/TRBV12-4
j_call: TRBJ1-6
d_call: NA
cdr3_nt: TGTGCCAGCAGTTTGGAGGGACCAGATTCACCCCTCCACTTT
cdr3_aa: CASSLEGPDSPLHF

clone_size: NA
v_call: TRBV28
j_call: TRBJ2-3
d_call: TRBD1
cdr3_nt: TGTGTCAGCAGCCCCGGACAGGGGGCTTGGGATACGCTGTATTTT
cdr3_aa: CVSSPGQGAWDTLYF

clone_size: NA
v_call: TRBV27
j_call: TRBJ1-4
d_call: NA
cdr3_nt: TGTGCCAGCAGGACTTTGCCGAATGAAAAACTGTTTTTT
cdr3_aa: CASRTLPNEKLFF

clone_size: once
v_call: TRBV28
j_call: TRBJ2-2
d_call: TRBD1
cdr3_nt: TGTGCCACCTCGACAGGGGGCAAGAGCACCGGGGAGCTGTTTTTT
cdr3_aa: CATSTGGKSTGELFF

clone_size: NA
v_call: TRBV7-9
j_call: TRBJ1-3
d_call: NA
cdr3_nt: TGTGCCAGCAGCTTCGGCAGTTTCGGGGGAAACACCATATATTTT
cdr3_aa: CASSFGSFGGNTIYF

clone_size: few
v_call: TRBV7-8
j_call: TRBJ1-5
d_call: NA
cdr3_nt: TGTGCCGGCAGCCGGGGCGCAGGGTCTTCTCAGCCCCAGCATTTT
cdr3_aa: CAGSRGAGSSQPQHF

clone_size: few
v_call: TRBV5-1
j_call: TRBJ2-2
d_call: NA
cdr3_nt: TGCGCCAGCAGCCAGGACCTCCCGGGCACCGGGGAGCTGTTTTTT
cdr3_aa: CASSQDLPGTGELFF

clone_size: NA
v_call: TRBV19
j_call: TRBJ2-1
d_call: NA
cdr3_nt: TGTGCCAGTAGTATAGGAGGTAGACTTGGGAGTGGCAATGAGCAGTTCTTC
cdr3_aa: CASSIGGRLGSGNEQFF

clone_size: NA
v_call: TRBV30
j_call: TRBJ2-1
d_call: NA
cdr3_nt: TGTGCCTGGAGTATGAACTCCTACAATGAGCAGTTCTTC
cdr3_aa: CAWSMNSYNEQFF

clone_size: few
v_call: TRBV30
j_call: TRBJ1-3
d_call: NA
cdr3_nt: TGTGCCTTCGACGGGACAACTATACGAAACACCATATATTTT
cdr3_aa: CAFDGTTIRNTIYF